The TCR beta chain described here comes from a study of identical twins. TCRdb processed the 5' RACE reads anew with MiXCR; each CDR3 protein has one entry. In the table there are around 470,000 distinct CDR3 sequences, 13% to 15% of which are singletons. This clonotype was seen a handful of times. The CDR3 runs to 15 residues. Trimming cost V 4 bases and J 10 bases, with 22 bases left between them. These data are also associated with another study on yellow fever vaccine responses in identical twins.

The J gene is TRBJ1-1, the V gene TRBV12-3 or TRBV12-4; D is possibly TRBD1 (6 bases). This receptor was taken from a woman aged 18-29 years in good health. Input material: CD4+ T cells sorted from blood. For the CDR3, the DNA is TGTGCCAGCAGTTCCCACATGGGGGCGGGTTCAGTAGCTTTCTTT. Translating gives CASSSHMGAGSVAFF.